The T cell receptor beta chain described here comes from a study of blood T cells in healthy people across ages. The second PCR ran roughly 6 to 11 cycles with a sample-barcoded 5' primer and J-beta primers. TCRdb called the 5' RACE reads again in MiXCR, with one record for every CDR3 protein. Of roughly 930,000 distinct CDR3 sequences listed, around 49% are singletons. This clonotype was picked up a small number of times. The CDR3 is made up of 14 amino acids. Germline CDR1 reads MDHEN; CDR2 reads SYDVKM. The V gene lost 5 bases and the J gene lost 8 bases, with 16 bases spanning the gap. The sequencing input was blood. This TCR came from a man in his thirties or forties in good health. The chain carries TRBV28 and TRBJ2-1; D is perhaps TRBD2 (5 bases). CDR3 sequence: CASSPRASGDEQFF. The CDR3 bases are TGTGCCAGCAGTCCGAGGGCGTCAGGCGATGAGCAGTTCTTC.